This TCR beta chain was identified during a study of T cells and Merkel cell carcinoma outcomes. Whole-study results and caveats: Reportedly, T-cell repertoire with density predicts Merkel cell carcinoma outcomes.

This clone has a handful of counts. Its antigen is currently unknown. Germline CDR1 is SNHLY and CDR2 is FYNNEI. CDR3 size: 13 residues. Trimming cost V 8 bases and J 2 bases, with 11 bases left between them. Produced via immunoSEQ multiplex PCR; TCRdb's table is partial and in-frame only. The sample holds 6,700 or so clones, roughly 87% seen once. Source material: tumor tissue from Merkel cell carcinoma. The receptor was isolated from a human donor with Merkel cell carcinoma. The rearrangement joins TRBV2 to TRBJ2-3, with no clear D. The CDR3 is CASVGENTDTQYF. CDR3 nucleotide sequence: TGTGCCAGCGTAGGAGAGAACACAGATACGCAGTATTTT.